This entry features one T cell receptor (beta chain) sequence. This record belongs to a study of blood T cells in healthy people across ages. The CDR3 extends over 16 amino acids. Trimming pared 4 bases from V and 8 bases from J, leaving 21 bases between. CDR1 SGHNT and CDR2 YYREEE come from the germline V gene (reference sequence). Next came a second PCR, run for about 7 to 12 cycles, which used a sample-barcoded 5' primer along with a J-beta primer mix. TCRdb recomputed calls from the 5' RACE reads with MiXCR, one row per CDR3 protein. The table lists 920,000 or so distinct CDR3 sequences, over 35% of them singletons.

The receptor was derived from a woman aged 55 to 70 in good health. The chain uses TRBV5-4 and TRBJ1-4; TRBD1 is a possible D gene (5 bases). Sequenced: blood. CDR3 DNA sequence: TGTGCCAGCAGCACGCCCGAGGAGGCCGGGGGGGAAAAACTGTTTTTT. It codes for CASSTPEEAGGEKLFF.